Listed below are T cell receptor beta chains from one sample, sequenced in a study of blood T cell repertoires in COVID-19. Sequencing used immunoSEQ multiplex PCR; TCRdb keeps in-frame clones, though not all of them. The sample carries some 120,000 clones, more than 70% recorded once. The sample taken for sequencing was peripheral blood. Receptor source: a woman aged 30 to 39 who had recovered from COVID-19. CDR3s include the opening cysteine and the closing phenylalanine or tryptophan. A D gene is named only where the DNA matches it firmly. Only part of the rows carry a size: once, few, many, or a class if the clone is expanded.

clone_size d_call j_call v_call cdr3_length cdr3_nt cdr3_aa
- TRBD2 TRBJ2-1 TRBV4-2 15 TGTGCCAGCAGCCAAGTAGGGCTAGCGGCTAATGAGCAGTTCTTC CASSQVGLAANEQFF
- TRBD1 TRBJ1-5 TRBV28 16 TGTGCCAGCGTTGTGGACAGGACTGTCAACAATCAGCCCCAGCATTTT CASVVDRTVNNQPQHF
- TRBD2 TRBJ2-3 TRBV19 15 TGTGCCAGTAGTATTAGCGGGGCTAGCACAGATACGCAGTATTTT CASSISGASTDTQYF
once - TRBJ2-7 TRBV29-1 12 TGCAGCGGGGGCAGCGACGGGTACGAGCAGTACTTC CSGGSDGYEQYF
- TRBD2 TRBJ2-2 TRBV25-1 15 TGTGCCAGCCGGTGGGAGGGGTCCCCCCTCGGGGAGCTGTTTTTT CASRWEGSPLGELFF
many TRBD2 TRBJ2-1 TRBV5-1 16 TGCGCCAGCAGCTCGACCGGGACTAAAGCCTACAATGAGCAGTTCTTC CASSSTGTKAYNEQFF
once TRBD1 TRBJ1-1 TRBV5-1 18 TGCGCCAGCAGCTTGAGTACCGGACAGGGGGCGTTGGGCACTGAAGCTTTCTTT CASSLSTGQGALGTEAFF
- TRBD1 TRBJ2-1 TRBV27 16 TGTGCCAGCAGTTTATATGGGCAGGGGGCCTACAATGAGCAGTTCTTC CASSLYGQGAYNEQFF
once - TRBJ1-1 TRBV18 14 TGTGCCAGCTCACCCGGACAGTTTAACACTGAAGCTTTCTTT CASSPGQFNTEAFF
- - TRBJ2-7 TRBV3-1/TRBV3-2 15 TGTGCCAGCAGACTCAGAGGAGGGGCTACCTACGAGCAGTACTTC CASRLRGGATYEQYF
once - TRBJ1-2 TRBV5-4 15 TGTGCCAGCAGCTTAATAGCCCCAGGGATGTATGGCTACACCTTC CASSLIAPGMYGYTF
- - TRBJ2-7 TRBV20-1 11 TGCAGCTGGGGGGAGTCTTACGAGCAGTACTTC CSWGESYEQYF
few - TRBJ2-1 TRBV7-9 14 TGTGCCAGCAGCCTCTCGCGGCAACACAATGAGCAGTTCTTC CASSLSRQHNEQFF
- TRBD2 TRBJ2-1 TRBV13 18 TGTGCCAGCAGCTTAGCGGGAGGTCAAACGAGCTCCTACAATGAGCAGTTCTTC CASSLAGGQTSSYNEQFF
- TRBD2 TRBJ2-1 TRBV7-3 15 TGTGCCAGCAGCTTAAAACTAGCGGGGATCGATGAGCAGTTCTTC CASSLKLAGIDEQFF
- - TRBJ2-7 TRBV29-1 13 TGCAGCGTTGTGCTGGGGGGATCCTACGAGCAGTACTTC CSVVLGGSYEQYF
- TRBD2 TRBJ2-3 TRBV11-2 18 TGTGCCAGCAGCCTGACTAGCGGGAGGGCCGTTAGCACAGATACGCAGTATTTT CASSLTSGRAVSTDTQYF
- TRBD2 TRBJ2-1 TRBV10-2 17 TGCGCCAGCAGTGAGGTCGTAGGACTAGCGCACTACAATGAGCAGTTCTTC CASSEVVGLAHYNEQFF
- - TRBJ2-1 TRBV11-2 12 TGTGCCAGCAGCTCGATAACAGGGGAGCAGTTCTTC CASSSITGEQFF
few TRBD2 TRBJ2-2 TRBV9 17 TGTGCCAGCAGCGTCCCTAGCGGGGGTTCTAACACCGGGGAGCTGTTTTTT CASSVPSGGSNTGELFF
- - TRBJ1-5 TRBV12-5 18 TGTGCTAGTGGTTTGGTCCCTCTAGGACAGTCCGGCAATCAGCCCCAGCATTTT CASGLVPLGQSGNQPQHF
once TRBD1 TRBJ1-6 TRBV2 17 TGTGCCAGCACAGGGACAGGGGGGTTGATCGAGAATTCACCCCTCCACTTT CASTGTGGLIENSPLHF
- - TRBJ2-1 TRBV25-1 11 TGTGCCAGCAGAGGGACTGTTGAGCAGTTCTTC CASRGTVEQFF
- - TRBJ2-1 TRBV7-8 13 TGTGCCAGCAGCTTAGTCCTGGGAGATGAGCAGTTCTTC CASSLVLGDEQFF
- TRBD2 TRBJ2-1 TRBV25-1 17 TGTGCCAGCAGACCCCGCGACGGGCGCGGGGGACTGAATGAGCAGTTCTTC CASRPRDGRGGLNEQFF
once TRBD1 TRBJ2-2 TRBV30 16 TGTGCCTTTGCGCAGGACAGGGGTTCAAAAACCGGGGAGCTGTTTTTT CAFAQDRGSKTGELFF
- - TRBJ1-5 TRBV11-2 14 TGTGCCAGCAGCCGTAACAGGGTGGATCAGCCCCAGCATTTT CASSRNRVDQPQHF
- TRBD2 TRBJ2-3 TRBV7-9 16 TGTGCCAGCAGCCTGGGACTAGCGGGACACACAGATACGCAGTATTTT CASSLGLAGHTDTQYF
once - TRBJ2-3 TRBV11-3 16 TGTGCCAGCAGCCCTTCCTACTACTCTAGCACAGATACGCAGTATTTT CASSPSYYSSTDTQYF
- TRBD1 TRBJ2-1 TRBV19 15 TGTGCCAAGAAAGACCGGGACAGGGGCTTCAATGAGCAGTTCTTC CAKKDRDRGFNEQFF
- - TRBJ2-6 TRBV3-1/TRBV3-2 18 TGTGCCAGCAGCCCCAGAGCACTAACCCAATCTGGGGCCAACGTCCTGACTTTC CASSPRALTQSGANVLTF
- - TRBJ2-2 TRBV7-9 14 TGTGCCAGCAGCTTAAGAGCGAACACCGGGGAGCTGTTTTTT CASSLRANTGELFF
- - TRBJ1-5 TRBV12-3/TRBV12-4 12 TGTGCCAGCAGTTTTTCAGATCAGCCCCAGCATTTT CASSFSDQPQHF
- TRBD1 TRBJ2-5 TRBV5-8 17 TGTGCCAGCAGCAGAGGGGGCGGGACAGGGTACCAAGAGACCCAGTACTTC CASSRGGGTGYQETQYF
- - TRBJ1-5 TRBV3-1/TRBV3-2 13 TGTGCCAGCAGCTATGAGGGAGATCAGCCCCAGCATTTT CASSYEGDQPQHF
few - TRBJ2-5 TRBV28 15 TGTGCCAGCAGAGGGTCCCAGGGTAGCCAAGAGACCCAGTACTTC CASRGSQGSQETQYF
- - TRBJ1-1 TRBV27 11 TGTGCCAGCAGCAGCCAGGGGAAAGCTTTCTTT CASSSQGKAFF
- TRBD1 TRBJ2-2 TRBV4-2 19 TGTGCCAGCAGCCAAGATCTCAGTCACCGGTCAGGGGGTTCCGGGGAGCTGTTTTTT CASSQDLSHRSGGSGELFF
- - TRBJ2-6 TRBV11-2 15 TGTGCCAGCAGCCTAACAGTCTCTGGGGCCAACGTCCTGACTTTC CASSLTVSGANVLTF
- TRBD1 TRBJ1-2 TRBV5-1 15 TGCGCCAGCAGCTCCGGGACAGGGCGAGCCTATGGCTACACCTTC CASSSGTGRAYGYTF
- TRBD2 TRBJ2-7 TRBV6-1 15 TGTGCCAGCAGTGACGGCGGGAGTACATCCTACGAGCAGTACTTC CASSDGGSTSYEQYF
- - TRBJ2-7 TRBV9 15 TGTGCCAGCAGCGTAGGACAGGGGACTATCTACGAGCAGTACTTC CASSVGQGTIYEQYF
- - TRBJ2-7 TRBV7-6 15 TGTGCCAGCAGCCCTGGGGCAAACGGTAACCACGAGCAGTACTTC CASSPGANGNHEQYF
few - TRBJ1-1 TRBV4-2 14 TGTGCCAGCAGCCACCCCAGAGGGGGTACTGAAGCTTTCTTT CASSHPRGGTEAFF
- TRBD1 TRBJ2-6 TRBV3-1/TRBV3-2 15 TGTGCCAGCAGAGAGGGGGCGTCTGGGGCCAACGTCCTGACTTTC CASREGASGANVLTF
- TRBD1 TRBJ2-5 TRBV18 18 TGTGCCAGCTCACCCGCCCCGCAGACAGGGTCAGGCCAAGAGACCCAGTACTTC CASSPAPQTGSGQETQYF